A selection of T cell receptor beta chains follows, all from one sample in a study of CD8+CD57+ T cells in acquired aplastic anemia. TCRdb called the reads again in MiXCR, with one record for every CDR3 protein. Here the sample spans about 160,000 distinct CDR3 sequences, around 50% being singletons. Sequencing was carried out using sorted CD4+, CD8+, or CD8+CD57+ T cells (not recorded which) from PBMCs. The origin of the receptors is a human donor with aplastic anemia. The CDR3 runs from the conserved cysteine through the conserved F or W. The order of the fields is clone size, D gene, J gene, V gene, CDR3 protein, CDR3 DNA. D genes are given only for firm matches. Clone size is not always given. Where it is, it says once, few, many or a class for expanded clones.

many,-,TRBJ2-5,TRBV5-1,CASSLSGLTEWETQYF,TGCGCCAGCAGCTTGTCCGGGCTTACTGAATGGGAGACCCAGTACTTC
-,-,TRBJ2-1,TRBV5-1,CASSAGYNEQFF,TGCGCCAGCAGCGCCGGATACAATGAGCAGTTCTTC
-,TRBD2,TRBJ2-3,TRBV10-3,CAISETSATDTQYF,TGTGCCATCAGTGAGACTAGCGCCACAGATACGCAGTATTTT
many,-,TRBJ2-3,TRBV20-1,CSARDVIASTDTQYF,TGCAGTGCTAGAGATGTAATAGCGAGCACAGATACGCAGTATTTT
many,-,TRBJ1-2,TRBV7-3,CASSLTESGGYTF,TGTGCCAGCAGCTTAACGGAGAGCGGGGGCTACACCTTC
many,-,TRBJ1-5,TRBV19,CASSPQQGADQPQHF,TGTGCCAGTAGTCCCCAGCAGGGAGCCGATCAGCCCCAGCATTTT
many,TRBD2,TRBJ2-5,TRBV12-3/TRBV12-4,CASSSWGGQETQYF,TGTGCCAGCAGTTCCTGGGGAGGGCAAGAGACCCAGTACTTC
many,TRBD2,TRBJ2-2,TRBV5-4,CAGAGGTSNTGELFF,TGTGCCGGGGCGGGGGGTACATCGAACACCGGGGAGCTGTTTTTT
many,-,TRBJ2-7,TRBV12-3/TRBV12-4,CASNLGEGAYEQYF,TGTGCCAGCAACCTAGGAGAGGGCGCCTACGAGCAGTACTTC
-,-,TRBJ2-5,TRBV9,CASNHEGGETQYF,TGTGCCAGCAACCACGAAGGCGGAGAGACCCAGTACTTC
-,-,TRBJ2-2,TRBV20-1,CSARDPLTGELFF,TGCAGTGCTAGAGACCCCTTGACCGGGGAGCTGTTTTTT
few,TRBD1,TRBJ2-5,TRBV24-1,CATSGPGQSFWGETQYF,TGTGCCACCAGTGGTCCGGGACAGTCGTTTTGGGGGGAGACCCAGTACTTC
many,TRBD2,TRBJ2-7,TRBV19,CASSILAGGGEQYF,TGTGCCAGTAGTATCCTAGCGGGAGGGGGCGAGCAGTACTTC
few,-,TRBJ1-2,TRBV2,CASSEGHPDGYTF,TGTGCCAGCAGTGAAGGCCATCCGGATGGCTACACCTTC
many,TRBD1,TRBJ1-5,TRBV12-3/TRBV12-4,CASSRGTGSGGNQPQHF,TGTGCCAGCAGTCGGGGGACAGGGTCAGGGGGCAATCAGCCCCAGCATTTT
-,-,TRBJ1-5,TRBV24-1,CATSEGGGPDLYQPQHF,TGTGCCACCAGTGAGGGCGGGGGGCCCGACCTCTATCAGCCCCAGCATTTT
-,-,TRBJ1-4,TRBV4-2,CASSPEGGRATNEKLFF,TGTGCCAGCAGCCCGGAGGGGGGACGGGCAACTAATGAAAAACTGTTTTTT
-,TRBD2,TRBJ2-7,TRBV20-1,CSASPRTSGKNYEQYF,TGCAGTGCTAGCCCCAGGACTAGCGGGAAAAACTACGAGCAGTACTTC
-,TRBD2,TRBJ2-3,TRBV5-1,CASSTAGTSGSFTDTQYF,TGCGCCAGCAGCACTGCCGGGACTAGCGGTTCCTTCACAGATACGCAGTATTTT
many,-,TRBJ1-4,TRBV12-3/TRBV12-4,CASRRRRDEKLFF,TGTGCCAGCAGGAGAAGGAGGGATGAAAAACTGTTTTTT
-,-,TRBJ2-7,TRBV9,CASSAGLSGKQYF,TGTGCCAGCAGCGCCGGACTCTCCGGGAAGCAGTACTTC
few,-,TRBJ2-5,TRBV27,CASRPPGTRKTQYF,TGTGCCAGCAGACCTCCAGGGACCCGGAAGACCCAGTACTTC
-,-,TRBJ1-2,TRBV19,CASSSGGRGYTF,TGTGCCAGTAGTAGCGGGGGCCGTGGCTACACCTTC
many,TRBD1,TRBJ1-2,TRBV7-9,CASSAGQGIDGYTF,TGTGCCAGCAGCGCGGGACAGGGAATCGATGGCTACACCTTC
-,-,TRBJ2-7,TRBV10-3,CAISDRRGAYEQYF,TGTGCCATCAGTGACCGTAGGGGCGCCTACGAGCAGTACTTC
-,-,TRBJ2-7,TRBV7-9,CASSTRDLPYEQYF,TGTGCCAGCAGCACCCGGGACCTCCCCTACGAGCAGTACTTC
-,-,TRBJ2-5,TRBV30,CAWSVPGGSWETQYF,TGTGCCTGGAGTGTACCGGGCGGATCCTGGGAGACCCAGTACTTC
-,-,TRBJ1-1,TRBV7-9,CASSLAVSGLTEAFF,TGTGCCAGCAGCTTAGCGGTGTCAGGGCTCACTGAAGCTTTCTTT
-,TRBD1,TRBJ1-3,TRBV7-6,CASSLGTGSGNTIYF,TGTGCCAGCAGCTTAGGGACAGGGTCCGGAAACACCATATATTTT
many,-,TRBJ2-7,TRBV7-9,CASSLLGSPYEQYF,TGTGCCAGCAGCTTACTGGGATCTCCCTACGAGCAGTACTTC
-,TRBD2,TRBJ2-7,TRBV13,CASSLSLAGAYGEQYF,TGTGCCAGCAGCTTATCACTAGCGGGAGCCTACGGCGAGCAGTACTTC
-,-,TRBJ2-1,TRBV24-1,CAATGISSYNEQFF,TGTGCCGCGACCGGTATCAGCTCCTACAATGAGCAGTTCTTC
many,-,TRBJ1-6,TRBV3-1,CASSQGEGYNSPLHF,TGTGCCAGCAGCCAAGGTGAGGGATACAATTCACCCCTCCACTTT
-,-,TRBJ2-5,TRBV7-4,CASSQERGWSETQYF,TGTGCCAGCAGCCAAGAACGGGGGTGGTCGGAGACCCAGTACTTC
-,TRBD1,TRBJ1-3,TRBV28,CASLRGHQGNTIYF,TGTGCCAGTCTCAGGGGGCATCAAGGAAACACCATATATTTT
few,TRBD2,TRBJ2-2,TRBV25-1,CASSEDGGATGELFF,TGTGCCAGCAGTGAGGACGGGGGGGCCACCGGGGAGCTGTTTTTT
-,-,TRBJ1-2,TRBV7-9,CASSADYGYTF,TGTGCCAGCAGCGCCGACTATGGCTACACCTTC
many,TRBD2,TRBJ2-5,TRBV9,CASSSGLAGGIGAQETQYF,TGTGCCAGCAGCTCCGGACTAGCGGGAGGGATTGGGGCCCAAGAGACCCAGTACTTC
-,TRBD2,TRBJ2-7,TRBV7-2,CASSSRLAGAVEQYF,TGTGCCAGCAGCTCCCGACTAGCGGGAGCTGTCGAGCAGTACTTC
-,-,TRBJ1-1,TRBV19,CASQVRGAEAFF,TGTGCCAGTCAGGTCCGGGGGGCTGAAGCTTTCTTT
few,-,TRBJ2-3,TRBV18,CASSPAVADTQYF,TGTGCCAGCTCACCGGCGGTGGCAGATACGCAGTATTTT
-,-,TRBJ1-6,TRBV2,CASSVYTASPLHF,TGTGCCAGCAGTGTATACACCGCTTCACCCCTCCACTTT
once,-,TRBJ2-5,TRBV2,CASSQIVTETQYF,TGTGCCAGCAGCCAGATCGTAACCGAGACCCAGTACTTC
few,TRBD1,TRBJ1-2,TRBV19,CASSLGQVYGYTF,TGTGCCAGTAGTCTGGGACAGGTATATGGCTACACCTTC
-,TRBD2,TRBJ2-3,TRBV29-1,CSGPLAGAGDTQYF,TGCAGTGGTCCTCTAGCGGGAGCGGGAGATACGCAGTATTTT
few,-,TRBJ2-3,TRBV4-2,CASSQGQHTDTQYF,TGTGCCAGCAGCCAAGGACAGCACACAGATACGCAGTATTTT
-,-,TRBJ2-6,TRBV5-5,CASSPTTGANVLTF,TGTGCCAGCAGCCCAACAACTGGGGCCAACGTCCTGACTTTC
many,TRBD1,TRBJ2-2,TRBV10-3,CAAGRGTTGELFF,TGTGCCGCCGGCAGGGGGACCACCGGGGAGCTGTTTTTT
-,TRBD2,TRBJ2-2,TRBV5-5,CASSKRLAGLTGELFF,TGTGCCAGCAGCAAGAGACTAGCGGGACTAACCGGGGAGCTGTTTTTT
many,TRBD1,TRBJ1-6,TRBV7-8,CASSLRQGNNSPLHF,TGTGCCAGCAGCCTCCGACAGGGCAATAATTCACCCCTCCACTTT